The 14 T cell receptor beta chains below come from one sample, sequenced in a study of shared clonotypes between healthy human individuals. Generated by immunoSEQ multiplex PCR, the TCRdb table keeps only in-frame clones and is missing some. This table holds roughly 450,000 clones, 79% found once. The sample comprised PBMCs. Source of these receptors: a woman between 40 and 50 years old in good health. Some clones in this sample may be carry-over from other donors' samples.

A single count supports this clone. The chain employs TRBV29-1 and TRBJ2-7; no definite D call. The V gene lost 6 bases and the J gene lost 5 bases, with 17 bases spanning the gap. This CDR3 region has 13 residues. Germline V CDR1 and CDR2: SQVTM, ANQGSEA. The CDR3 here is CSVAQGKLDEQYF. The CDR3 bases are TGCAGCGTCGCCCAAGGAAAGCTTGACGAGCAGTACTTC.

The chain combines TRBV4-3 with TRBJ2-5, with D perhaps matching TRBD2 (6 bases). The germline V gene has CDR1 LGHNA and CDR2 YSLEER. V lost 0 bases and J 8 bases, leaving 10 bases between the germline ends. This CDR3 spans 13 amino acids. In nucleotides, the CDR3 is TGCGCCAGCAGCCAAGAGGAGGGGTTAACCCAGTACTTC. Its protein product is CASSQEEGLTQYF.

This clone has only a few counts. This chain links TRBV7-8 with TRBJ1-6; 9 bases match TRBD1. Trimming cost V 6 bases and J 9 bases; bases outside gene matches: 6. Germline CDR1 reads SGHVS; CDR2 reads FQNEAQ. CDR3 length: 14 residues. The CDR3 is CASRAGQGSSPLHF. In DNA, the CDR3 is TGTGCCAGCAGGGCCGGACAGGGGAGTTCACCCCTCCACTTT.

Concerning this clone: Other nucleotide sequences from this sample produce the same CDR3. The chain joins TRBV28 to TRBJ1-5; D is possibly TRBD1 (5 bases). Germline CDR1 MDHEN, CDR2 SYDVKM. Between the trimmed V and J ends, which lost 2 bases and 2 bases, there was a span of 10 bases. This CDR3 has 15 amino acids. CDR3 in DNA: TGTGCCAGCAGTTTAATTTCGGGGGGCAATCAGCCCCAGCATTTT. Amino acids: CASSLISGGNQPQHF.

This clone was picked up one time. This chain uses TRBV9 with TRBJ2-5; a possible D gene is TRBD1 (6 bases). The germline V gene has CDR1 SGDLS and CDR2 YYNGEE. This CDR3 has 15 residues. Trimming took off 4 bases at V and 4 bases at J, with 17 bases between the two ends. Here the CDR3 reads CASSPWTALGETQYF. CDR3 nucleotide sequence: TGTGCCAGCAGCCCATGGACAGCCTTGGGAGAGACCCAGTACTTC.

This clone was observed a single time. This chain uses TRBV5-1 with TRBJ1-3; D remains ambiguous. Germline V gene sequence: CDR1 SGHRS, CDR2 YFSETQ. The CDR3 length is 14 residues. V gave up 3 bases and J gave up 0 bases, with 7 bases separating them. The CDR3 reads CASSSQSSGNTIYF. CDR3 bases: TGCGCCAGCAGCTCCCAGAGCTCTGGAAACACCATATATTTT.

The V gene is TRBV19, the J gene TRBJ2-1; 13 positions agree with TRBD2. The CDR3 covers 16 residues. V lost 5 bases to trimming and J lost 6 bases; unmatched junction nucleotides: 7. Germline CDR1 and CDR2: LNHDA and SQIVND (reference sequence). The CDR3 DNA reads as TGTGCCAGTAGTCGTACCGGGACTAGCGGGACCAATGAGCAGTTCTTC. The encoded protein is CASSRTGTSGTNEQFF.

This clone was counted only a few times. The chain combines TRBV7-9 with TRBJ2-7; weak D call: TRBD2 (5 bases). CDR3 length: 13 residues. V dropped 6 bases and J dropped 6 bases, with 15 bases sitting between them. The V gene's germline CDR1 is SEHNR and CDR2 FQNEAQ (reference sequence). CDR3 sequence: CASSTDGGREQYF. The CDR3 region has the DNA TGTGCCAGCAGTACAGACGGCGGGCGCGAGCAGTACTTC.

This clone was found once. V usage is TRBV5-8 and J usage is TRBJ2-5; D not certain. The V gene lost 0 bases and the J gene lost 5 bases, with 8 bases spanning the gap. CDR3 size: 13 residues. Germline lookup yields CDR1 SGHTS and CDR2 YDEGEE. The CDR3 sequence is CASSLAIGETQYF. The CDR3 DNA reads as TGTGCCAGCAGCTTGGCCATCGGGGAGACCCAGTACTTC.

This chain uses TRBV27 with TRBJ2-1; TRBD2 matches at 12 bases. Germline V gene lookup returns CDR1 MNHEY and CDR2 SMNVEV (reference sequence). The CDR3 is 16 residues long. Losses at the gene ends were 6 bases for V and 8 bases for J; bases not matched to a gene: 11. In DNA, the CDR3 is TGTGCCAGCAGCTCCCCCTCCCGACTAGCGGGAGATGAGCAGTTCTTC. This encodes CASSSPSRLAGDEQFF.

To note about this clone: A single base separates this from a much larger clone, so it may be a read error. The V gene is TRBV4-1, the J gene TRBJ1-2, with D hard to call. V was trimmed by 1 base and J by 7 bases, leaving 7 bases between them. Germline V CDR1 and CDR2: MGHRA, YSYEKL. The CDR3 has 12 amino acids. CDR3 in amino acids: CASSQGVGGYTF. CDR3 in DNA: TGCGCCAGCAGCCAAGGGGTGGGTGGCTACACCTTC.

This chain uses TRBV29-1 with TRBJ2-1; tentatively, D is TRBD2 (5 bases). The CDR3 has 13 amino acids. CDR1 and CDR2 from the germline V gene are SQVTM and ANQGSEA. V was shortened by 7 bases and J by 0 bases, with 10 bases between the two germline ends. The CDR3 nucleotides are TGCAGCGCAGAGCGGAGCTCCTACAATGAGCAGTTCTTC. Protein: CSAERSSYNEQFF.

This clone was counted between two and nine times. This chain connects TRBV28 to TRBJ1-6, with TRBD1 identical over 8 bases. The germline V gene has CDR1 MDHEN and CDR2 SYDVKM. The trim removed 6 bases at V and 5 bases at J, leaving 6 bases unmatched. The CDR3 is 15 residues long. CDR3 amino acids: CASSPSDRDNSPLHF. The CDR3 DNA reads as TGTGCCAGCAGCCCTTCGGACAGGGATAATTCACCCCTCCACTTT.

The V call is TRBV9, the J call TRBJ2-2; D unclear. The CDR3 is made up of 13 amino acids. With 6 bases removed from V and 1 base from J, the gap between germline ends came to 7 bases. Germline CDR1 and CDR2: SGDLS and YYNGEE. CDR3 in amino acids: CASKTGNTGELFF. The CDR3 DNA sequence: TGTGCCAGCAAGACGGGGAACACCGGGGAGCTGTTTTTT.